These 6 T cell receptor beta chains were all obtained from the same sample, sequenced in a study of T cells after yellow fever vaccination. TCRdb re-derived calls from the 5' RACE reads in MiXCR, one entry per CDR3 protein. The repertoire consists of fewer than 400,000 distinct CDR3 sequences, with about 10% occurring once and the leading ten covering approximately 3%. Source: CD4+ T cells sorted from PBMCs, taken 45 days after the yellow fever booster vaccination. The receptors shown here come from a man younger than 30 who received the YFV17D yellow fever vaccine.

The chain employs TRBV6-1 and TRBJ2-3; D remains ambiguous. The CDR3 runs to 14 residues. Trimming pared 5 bases from V and 4 bases from J, leaving 13 bases between. From germline, CDR1 is MNHNS and CDR2 SASEGT. The CDR3 DNA reads as TGTGCCAGCAGTACACTCCCGTTTTCAGATACGCAGTATTTT. Its protein product is CASSTLPFSDTQYF.

This clonotype turned up a few times. The chain has TRBV20-1 and TRBJ2-5, with 8 bases aligning to TRBD1. The germline CDR1 and CDR2 sequences are DFQATT and SNEGSKA (reference sequence). The CDR3 has 15 residues. J gave up 4 bases and V 1 base, and 8 bases lay outside the gene matches. CDR3 nucleotide sequence: TGCAGTGCTAGAGTATCCAGGGGGCCAGGAGAGACCCAGTACTTC. It encodes CSARVSRGPGETQYF.

In its sample, this clonotype was seen a few times. V and J are TRBV4-2 and TRBJ2-2; weak D call: TRBD2 (5 bases). V lost 0 bases to trimming and J lost 4 bases, with 15 bases between them. Germline loops: CDR1 LGHNA, CDR2 YNFKEQ. The CDR3 has 17 residues. CDR3 region: CASSQDANRGATGELFF. The DNA of the CDR3 is TGTGCCAGCAGCCAAGATGCAAACCGGGGAGCCACCGGGGAGCTGTTTTTT.

This clonotype occurred a few times. The chain combines TRBV20-1 with TRBJ2-4; no clear D gene. V was pared by 5 bases and J by 0 bases, with 14 bases between. This CDR3 has 15 amino acids. Germline V CDR1 and CDR2: DFQATT, SNEGSKA (reference sequence). The CDR3 spells CSAYPTTLAKNIQYF. The CDR3 nucleotides read TGCAGTGCTTATCCTACTACCTTAGCCAAAAACATTCAGTACTTC.

This clonotype was counted only a few times. The genes are TRBV11-2 and TRBJ1-4; weak D call: TRBD1 (5 bases). This CDR3 has 14 amino acids. V gave up 0 bases and J gave up 8 bases, with 10 bases separating them. CDR1 and CDR2 (germline): SGHAT, FQNNGV. Written as DNA, the CDR3 is TGTGCCAGCAGCTTAGATACCAGGGCCGAAAAACTGTTTTTT. This sequence encodes CASSLDTRAEKLFF.

This clonotype showed up just a few times. This chain joins TRBV5-1 and TRBJ1-4, with D possibly matching TRBD1 (5 bases). CDR3 length: 15 residues. Per the germline V gene, CDR1 is SGHRS and CDR2 is YFSETQ. Deletions cut 7 bases from V and 0 bases from J, with 13 bases between. CDR3 nucleotides: TGCGCCAGCCGCGTGGGGGTTGCAACTAATGAAAAACTGTTTTTT. It encodes CASRVGVATNEKLFF.